The sequence of this TCR beta chain was determined in a study of vaccination effects on CD4 cells after COVID-19. Study-wide background: Post-vaccine specimens arrived a median 72 days past the second dose. Study-wide findings and caveats: Convalescent patients were scarce, and early post-infection timepoints were absent.

This CDR3 is 15 amino acids long. Trimming cost V 7 bases and J 1 base; bases outside gene matches: 8. The germline V gene encodes CDR1 ENHRY and CDR2 SYGVKD. Notes on this clone: What it binds is not known.

The assay was immunoSEQ multiplex PCR, and TCRdb's table has in-frame clones only and misses some. This repertoire shows tens of thousands of clones, 74% found once; its top ten account for roughly a sixth. Viral peptide pools were used in the ViraFEST assay to expand antigen-specific CD4+ T cells, and sequencing came afterward. CD4+ T cells were isolated after around 10 days of culture. Each participant received a vaccine that was either BNT162b2 or mRNA-1273, given as two doses. The chain carries TRBV10-3 and TRBJ2-5, with TRBD2 identical over 8 bases. This receptor was taken from a human donor who received a COVID-19 vaccine. The sample here was CD4+ T cells from PBMCs cultured with HCoV-OC43 spike peptides, taken after COVID-19 vaccination. Subset of the sample: HCoV-OC43 spike overlapping peptide pool stimulation. CDR3: CAIMAGRGTQETQYF. DNA of the CDR3: TGTGCCATCATGGCCGGGAGGGGTACCCAAGAGACCCAGTACTTC.